This T cell receptor beta chain was retrieved from a study of cytomegalovirus exposure and HLA in healthy donors (dated by TCRdb to about 2017). About the full investigation: An earlier analysis of about 530 of the donors reported approximately 260 Gb of sequence data and roughly 120 million unique TCR beta sequences obtained from roughly 170 million T cells. About 280 gigabases of sequencing data and approximately 85 million unique TCR sequences were included in an early release covering several hundred HLA-typed donors. Of the approximately 400 genotyped donors, about 80% fell in the genetic ancestry cluster associated with self-reported Caucasian donors. The aim of the study was to test whether cataloging public T cell receptors could identify signatures of past pathogen exposure. Using immunosequencing, the study profiled T cell repertoires from approximately 700 subjects and related those repertoires to cytomegalovirus serostatus. Along with the roughly 610-subject first cohort, a separate validation cohort of more than 90 different subjects was used. The study combined high-throughput TCR immunosequencing, statistical association of individual TCRs with disease status, and machine learning to predict cytomegalovirus infection status. To study patterns of TCR occurrence, a later analysis re-analyzed previously published TCR beta repertoires from 666 donors and added high-resolution HLA genotyping. The later analysis used no new phenotypic data to find candidate immune exposures, relying instead on TCR beta sequences and their occurrence across donors. An earlier analysis of 450 to 750 of the donors used high-throughput TCR beta sequencing to judge whether each TCR beta V gene segment behaved as functional or pseudogenic. Donor age, sex, ethnicity and CMV serostatus were collected together with the repertoire data. Genome-wide SNP genotypes for about 65% of the 666 donors were used in a later genetic analysis, which treated that subset as a discovery cohort. All discovery cohort repertoires had been generated on a single sequencing platform. HLA typing covered class I and class II loci at four-digit resolution. The number of typed donors differed by locus: about 629-630 for A, B, C, DRB1 and DQB1; 500 to 550 for DQA1; some 590 for DPA1; and about 470 for DPB1. Roughly 5 DR-DQ haplotypes were handled as single units for association and clustering, since linkage in the cohort was strong. Among almost 400 genotyped donors of the cohort, an average of roughly 240,000 unique TCR beta nucleotide sequences were sequenced per donor, around 18% of them non-productive.

What the research found in general, with its limitations: A later analysis found that TCR association rates varied across HLA loci, with DRB1 alleles showing the most associated TCRs and HLA-C alleles the fewest. A few of the identified cytomegalovirus-associated TCR beta chains were confirmed in vitro to be specific for cytomegalovirus antigens. Fewer than 20 rarely observed V segments, including chromosome 9 orphons, were excluded from the earlier analysis of almost 600 of the donors because counts were too low. In a later analysis, several top co-occurrence clusters were reported to appear linked to parvovirus B19, influenza, CMV and Epstein-Barr virus. Because HLA typing was unavailable for some donors at each locus, only the typed subset was used in association tests. The classifier was reported to diagnose cytomegalovirus status with high specificity and sensitivity in both the original and validation cohorts. A cluster of highly shared sequence variants was judged likely to represent a technical artifact of the sequencing pipeline. The 87-base-pair reads could not distinguish some IMGT-functional V segments, including TRBV6-2 and TRBV6-3, so those segments were excluded. The cohort was sequenced for TCR beta chains only, and without alpha or paired-chain data the features that could be detected were limited. In a later analysis, most CMV-associated TCR beta chains were found to appear HLA-restricted, with HLA associations seemingly driven largely by CMV exposure. The only immune exposure information available for the cohort was CMV serostatus. Strong co-occurrence of HLA alleles, especially DR and DQ, made assigning TCR associations to individual alleles difficult. Compared with the 666-donor mean, donors in an Asian-associated ancestry cluster had fewer N-insertions in productive TCRs, according to a later genetic analysis. In an earlier analysis of approximately 600 of the donors, most TCR beta V segments were observed in productive rearrangements about 87% or about 30% of the time, broadly matching IMGT annotations. Correlated functional status among segregating V segments might reflect linkage disequilibrium, but an unknown experimental factor could not be ruled out. The authors suggested that the approach could potentially be extended to other disease states and immunological phenotypes. Sequencing depth was assumed to be roughly uniform across donors in the presence/absence analyses, though that assumption may not hold. A later analysis found that HLA-associated TCR beta chains were more clonally expanded and had lower generation probabilities than equally common non-associated chains. A further reported finding was that TCR beta sequences accurately predicted the HLA-A and HLA-B alleles for most subjects in the first cohort. Most TCR sequences were seen in very few donors, while some public TCRs were found in many individuals. A later genetic analysis associated a missense DCLRE1C variant with V-gene and J-gene trimming of TCR beta chains, and an independent cohort replicated the association. The study listed approximately 150 TCR beta chains as associated with cytomegalovirus. At a false discovery rate of 0.05, a later analysis linked around 17,000 TCR beta sequences to specific HLA alleles.

The cohort comprised fewer than 750 healthy bone marrow donors. All cohort members were sampled while nominally healthy, although unrecorded immune exposures were likely present. The donor was CMV seronegative and was included in the group of around 320 seronegative cohort members. A peripheral blood sample was collected from each donor, and TCR beta sequencing was performed on peripheral blood mononuclear cells. The Qiagen DNeasy Blood Extraction Kit was used to extract genomic DNA from the blood cell samples. About this clone: Its target antigen remains unknown.

Library method: the immunoSEQ multiplex PCR assay. A mixture of 60 forward primers for TCR Vbeta segments and 13 reverse primers for TCR Jbeta segments was used in the multiplex PCR. The CDR3 region of rearranged TCR beta genes was amplified from genomic DNA by a multiplex PCR assay. Amplified TCR beta libraries were sequenced as 87-base-pair reads on the Illumina HiSeq System. The study's processing was this. In a later analysis, tens of millions of unique TCR beta chains were counted across the approximately 640 repertoires, and roughly 11 million of these chains were shared by at least two donors. A nearest-neighbor algorithm error-corrected the raw reads and collapsed the reads into unique sequences, merging closely related sequences to remove PCR and sequencing errors. V, D and J gene segments were assigned by aligning CDR3 sequences to IMGT reference sequences. For a sequence to be retained, a match of at least six nucleotides was required to both a V gene segment and a J gene segment. Rearrangements were classified as productive when the CDR3 lacked stop codons and remained in frame with V and J, and all other rearrangements were classified as non-productive. Following IMGT convention, CDR3 was defined as the stretch from the second conserved V-encoded cysteine to the conserved J-encoded phenylalanine. In an earlier analysis of just under 600 of the donors, sequences lacking an unambiguous match to a single V gene segment were excluded. An earlier analysis of almost 600 of the donors classified V segments as functional when productive rearrangements were above 56.7% and as segregating when the standard deviation between donors was above 5%. A statistical classification framework was built for diagnosing cytomegalovirus status from the catalog of TCR beta chain sequences. A later analysis assigned V and J genes by comparing TCR nucleotide sequences with IMGT/GENE-DB human TR gene sequences. A later analysis assigned CDR3 sequences and most-parsimonious VDJ recombination scenarios with the TCRdist pipeline. In a later analysis, each TCR beta chain was defined by its CDR3 amino acid sequence together with its V-gene family, and reads without a unique V-gene family were excluded. To address suspected cross-contamination and a sequencing artifact, a later analysis removed approximately 590 highly shared, low-generation-probability nucleotide sequences. A later analysis calculated a clonal expansion index for each public chain from normalized within-repertoire ranks of inferred template counts. In a later analysis, generation probabilities were computed using a VDJ recombination model fitted to out-of-frame rearrangements, and the results were checked against IGoR. Hypergeometric tests were used in a later analysis to score TCR-TCR, TCR-HLA and TCR-CMV co-occurrence, with a repertoire-size bias correction applied to the TCR pairs. To estimate false discovery rates, a later analysis permuted the HLA or CMV assignments 20 times. A later analysis grouped co-occurring TCRs with DBSCAN, adding TCRdist sequence similarity when clustering within HLA-allele-positive subsets. Repertoires with fewer than 30,000 or more than 120,000 public chains were left out of co-occurrence clustering, as were about 5 repertoires with anomalous nucleotide sharing. TCRdb obtained this table from immuneACCESS and retained in-frame rearrangements with V and J assigned. These tables miss some clones; where compared with another copy, unresolved V genes account for less than half of the shortfall, and the remainder is unexplained. V and J calls and clone size come straight from that table; D and trimming were deduced from the DNA. The sample table on file contains approximately 50,000 clones. 2% to 2.5% of the sample is taken by the ten largest.

Sequences LNHDA (CDR1) and SQIVND (CDR2) are obtained from the germline V gene (reference sequence). Germline trimming: 6 bases from V, 5 bases from J; junction bases outside gene matches: 2. The CDR3 measures 13 amino acids from cysteine to phenylalanine. Here the CDR3 DNA is all that survives: 39 bases in frame from base 1. The chain is assembled from TRBV19 and TRBJ1-4; 8 of the junction bases match TRBD1. The material sequenced was PBMCs. The source is a woman aged 40 to 50 in good health and CMV-seronegative. The DNA sequence reads TGTGCCAGTAGGGACAGGGAAAATGAAAAACTGTTTTTT. It codes for CASRDRENEKLFF.